Sequencing of this T cell receptor beta chain was carried out in a study of T cell repertoires and Cas9 in healthy adults. On the study more broadly: SpCas9-reactive CD4 and CD8 T cells were characterized for potency, cytotoxicity and lineage. General study points: Reportedly, SpCas9-reactive effector T cell proliferation and function were mitigated by SpCas9-reactive Tregs in vitro.

With regard to this clone: Its antigen is not identified.

Germline V CDR1 and CDR2: SGHRS, YFSETQ. Trimming took 1 base from V and 2 from J; bases not matched to a gene: 3. The CDR3 extends over 15 amino acids. Some clones are missing from TCRdb's copy, which holds only in-frame ones; the method was immunoSEQ multiplex PCR. The repertoire has some 15,000 clones, roughly nine tenths of them found once; the top ten carry about 1.5%. The V gene is TRBV5-1, the J gene TRBJ2-3; 8 nucleotides match TRBD2. This receptor was taken from a human donor in good health. Sample: Tregs (CD4+, CD25+, CD127-, CD137-, CD154-) from PBMCs; culture status not recorded. CDR3 amino acids: CASSLTSGATDTQYF. The CDR3 nucleotides are TGCGCCAGCAGCTTGACTAGCGGAGCCACAGATACGCAGTATTTT.